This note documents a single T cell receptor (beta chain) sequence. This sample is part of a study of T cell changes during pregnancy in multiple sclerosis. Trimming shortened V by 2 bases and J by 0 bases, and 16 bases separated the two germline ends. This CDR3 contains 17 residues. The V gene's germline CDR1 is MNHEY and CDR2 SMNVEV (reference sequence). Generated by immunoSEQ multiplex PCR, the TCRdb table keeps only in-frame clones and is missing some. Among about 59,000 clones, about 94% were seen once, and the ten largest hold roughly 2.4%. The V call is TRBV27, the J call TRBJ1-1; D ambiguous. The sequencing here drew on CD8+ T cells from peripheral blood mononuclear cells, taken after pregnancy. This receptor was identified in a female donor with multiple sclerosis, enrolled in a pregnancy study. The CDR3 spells CASSLSPGLFMNTEAFF. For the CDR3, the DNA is TGTGCCAGCAGTTTAAGCCCGGGGTTGTTCATGAACACTGAAGCTTTCTTT.